This T cell receptor (beta chain) was captured by sequencing in a study of shared clonotypes between healthy human individuals. Study-wide results and caveats: Generally, naive subsets (rather than memory subsets) showed larger estimated richness. Having only a few donors restricted how much genetic and exposure-history diversity was captured. Naive CD4 clonotype sharing across several donors was 4% to 5.5%.

In regard to this clone: The target antigen is unknown.

From germline, CDR1 is MDHEN and CDR2 SYDVKM. The CDR3 contains 14 residues. The V gene lost 3 bases and the J gene lost 1 base, with 9 bases spanning the gap. Study processing details: Junction-only immunoSEQ data arrived without quality scores, meaning filtering differed. Here immunoSEQ multiplex PCR was the method, and the copy in TCRdb shows in-frame clones only, minus some. D and trimming were read from the DNA, whereas the V and J calls and clone size are those reported in that table. The data show about 980,000 clones, with over 60% seen just once and over 1.3% held by the top ten. The clonotype was recovered from a man between 18 and 35 years old in good health. Sequencing was performed on memory CD4+ T cells sorted from blood. Subset: CD45RA-negative fraction. This chain uses TRBV28 with TRBJ1-1, with D unresolved. The CDR3 DNA reads as TGTGCCAGCAGTTTCCCGGAGGCGAACACTGAAGCTTTCTTT. Translated: CASSFPEANTEAFF.